This T cell receptor beta chain was documented in a study of cytomegalovirus exposure and HLA in healthy donors. Findings and limits, study-wide: In a later analysis, a missense DCLRE1C variant was linked to TCR beta V- and J-gene trimming. HLA allele associations emerged for under 20,000 TCR beta sequences in a later analysis, at 0.05 false discovery rate.

With 60 Vbeta and 13 Jbeta primers, the PCR was carried out. TCRdb keeps only in-frame clones here, not all; method: immunoSEQ multiplex PCR. This table holds about 140,000 clones, approximately 80% found once. With regard to this clone: The antigen remains undetermined.

Germline V gene lookup returns CDR1 SGHRS and CDR2 YFSETQ. V shed 2 bases, J shed 6 bases, and the junction held 1 base outside the gene matches. The CDR3 is 13 amino acids. Donors sampled were nominally healthy, though unrecorded immune exposures were likely. The sample comprised PBMCs. The chain uses TRBV5-1 and TRBJ2-1, with 8 positions matching TRBD1. The TCR comes from a man in his forties or fifties in good health and CMV-seronegative. CDR3 loop: CASSFGQGNEQFF. CDR3 in DNA: TGCGCCAGCAGCTTCGGACAGGGCAATGAGCAGTTCTTC. The variable domain in full, completed from reference TRBV5-1 and TRBJ2-1, reads KAGVTQTPRYLIKTRGQQVTLSCSPISGHRSVSWYQQTPGQGLQFLFEYFSETQRNKGNFPGRFSGRQFSNSRSEMNVSTLELGDSALYLCASSFGQGNEQFFGPGTRLTVL.